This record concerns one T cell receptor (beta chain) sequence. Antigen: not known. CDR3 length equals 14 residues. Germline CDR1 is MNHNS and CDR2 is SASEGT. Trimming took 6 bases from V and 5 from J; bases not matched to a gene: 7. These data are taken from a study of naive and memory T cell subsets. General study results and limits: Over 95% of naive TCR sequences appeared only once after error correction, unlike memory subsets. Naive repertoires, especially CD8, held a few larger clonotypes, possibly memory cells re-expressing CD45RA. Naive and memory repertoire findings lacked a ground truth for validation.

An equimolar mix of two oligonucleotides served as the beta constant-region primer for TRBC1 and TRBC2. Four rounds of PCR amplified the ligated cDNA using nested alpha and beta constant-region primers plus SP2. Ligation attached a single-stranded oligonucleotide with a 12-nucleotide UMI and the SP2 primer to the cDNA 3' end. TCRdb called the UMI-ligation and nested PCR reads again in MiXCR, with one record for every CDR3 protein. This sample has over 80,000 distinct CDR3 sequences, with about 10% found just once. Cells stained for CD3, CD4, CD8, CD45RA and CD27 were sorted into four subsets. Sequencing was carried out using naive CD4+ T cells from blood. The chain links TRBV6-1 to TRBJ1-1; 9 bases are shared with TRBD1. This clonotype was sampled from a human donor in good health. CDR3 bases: TGTGCCAGCAGAGAACAGGGGGCCGGGACTGAAGCTTTCTTT. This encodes CASREQGAGTEAFF.